This record concerns one TCR beta chain sequence. The sample belongs to a study of long-term antiretroviral therapy in people with HIV. Researchers report immunoSEQ v3.0 was run at survey level. Libraries were prepared by immunoSEQ multiplex PCR; TCRdb keeps only in-frame clonotypes and omits some of them. The repertoire consists of fewer than 25,000 clones, with about 87% occurring once and the leading ten covering about 9%. The starting material was unsorted PBMCs, obtained 1.8 years before starting antiretroviral therapy. The TCR sequence derives from a man in his fifties or sixties with HIV.

The CDR3 sequence is CAWIKQFEQYF. The CDR3 DNA is TGTGCCTGGATCAAACAGTTCGAGCAGTACTTC. The V call is TRBV30, the J call TRBJ2-7; D is ambiguous. V was clipped by 4 bases and J by 6 bases, with 10 bases between them. The CDR3 loop spans 11 amino acids. Per germline, CDR1 GTSNPN and CDR2 SVGIG (reference sequence).